These 8 T cell receptor beta chains originate from one sample sequenced in a study of T cell responses to AZD1222 COVID-19 vaccine. Sequenced by immunoSEQ multiplex PCR; TCRdb stores in-frame clones only, minus some. Of about 150,000 clones in the sample, around 90% were seen once. The source material was peripheral blood, sampled 28 days after the second AZD1222 dose. The receptor set was obtained from an adult who received the AZD1222 COVID-19 vaccine.

The rearrangement links TRBV13 to TRBJ2-2; D is perhaps TRBD2 (6 bases). Looked up from germline, CDR1 is PRHDT and CDR2 is FYEKMQ (reference sequence). The V end lost 5 bases, the J end lost 2 bases, and 21 bases lay between the germline ends. The CDR3 extends over 18 amino acids. In nucleotides, the CDR3 is TGTGCCAGCAGCCCAAGGGACTCCCTTGGGCTTAACACCGGGGAGCTGTTTTTT. It specifies CASSPRDSLGLNTGELFF. Combining the CDR3 with reference TRBV13 and TRBJ2-2 gives the whole variable domain AAGVIQSPRHLIKEKRETATLKCYPIPRHDTVYWYQQGPGQDPQFLISFYEKMQSDKGSIPDRFSAQQFSDYHSELNMSSLELGDSALYFCASSPRDSLGLNTGELFFGEGSRLTVL.

This clone was counted between two and nine times. The chain couples TRBV5-1 to TRBJ2-7; 8 bases fit TRBD2. Germline-derived CDR1 and CDR2 are SGHRS and YFSETQ. V lost 3 bases and J lost 0; bases outside the gene matches: 8. This CDR3 is 16 amino acids long. The CDR3 here is CASSSNSGKHSYEQYF. The CDR3, as DNA: TGCGCCAGCAGCTCCAATAGCGGGAAACACTCCTACGAGCAGTACTTC.

This rearrangement joins TRBV5-1 to TRBJ2-1; 7 bases align to TRBD1. The CDR3 consists of 14 residues. Trimming took 0 bases from V and 5 from J; bases not matched to a gene: 2. CDR1 and CDR2 from the germline V gene are SGHRS and YFSETQ. Here the CDR3 DNA reads TGCGCCAGCAGCTTGGCCGGACAGGACAATGAGCAGTTCTTC. This encodes CASSLAGQDNEQFF.

The DNA of the CDR3 is TGCGCCAGCAGTCAATTGCAAACTAAAATATTCTCTGGAAACACCATATATTTT. This sequence encodes CASSQLQTKIFSGNTIYF. The chain employs TRBV23-1 and TRBJ1-3; D call uncertain. TRBV23-1 is an open reading frame, and its role is uncertain. V was cut by 1 base and J by 0 bases, with 16 bases left in between. The CDR3 extends over 18 amino acids.

Comment on this clone: The junction differs from germline at one of its ends, possibly a read error. The chain joins TRBV7-7 to TRBJ1-3, with TRBD1 as a possible D gene (5 bases). This CDR3 has 17 residues. The germline V gene encodes CDR1 SSHAT and CDR2 FNYEAQ (reference sequence). CDR3 nucleotides: TGTGCTAGCAGCTTATTCATTCCATGGGGGTATGGAAACACCATATATTTT. It codes for CASSLFIPWGYGNTIYF.

This chain connects TRBV10-3 to TRBJ1-2; 9 bases are a match to TRBD1. The CDR3 length is 18 residues. J gave up 0 bases and V 4 bases, and 12 bases lay outside the gene matches. Per the germline V gene, CDR1 is ENHRY and CDR2 is SYGVKD. DNA of the CDR3: TGTGCCATCAGTGTACGGACAGGGGTAGCGACTACTAACTATGGCTACACCTTC. It is translated as CAISVRTGVATTNYGYTF.

This chain connects TRBV14 to TRBJ2-2, with D possibly TRBD1 on 5 matching bases. Germline V gives CDR1 SGHDN, CDR2 FVKESK. The CDR3 runs to 15 residues. The V gene lost 4 bases and the J gene lost 0 bases, with 9 bases spanning the gap. The CDR3 spells CASSPDRTNTGELFF. The CDR3 DNA reads TGTGCCAGCAGCCCCGACAGAACGAACACCGGGGAGCTGTTTTTT.

V gene TRBV5-5 combines with J gene TRBJ1-5; 7 bases are a match to TRBD1. CDR3 size: 16 residues. V shed 3 bases and J 3 bases; nucleotides not matched to a gene: 9. CDR1 and CDR2 (germline): SGHKS, YYEKEE (reference sequence). The CDR3 bases are TGTGCCAGCAGCTCCAGGGGGGGACTGATCAATCAGCCCCAGCATTTT. This sequence encodes CASSSRGGLINQPQHF. Full variable domain (missing parts from reference TRBV5-5 and TRBJ1-5): DAGVTQSPTHLIKTRGQQVTLRCSPISGHKSVSWYQQVLGQGPQFIFQYYEKEERGRGNFPDRFSARQFPNYSSELNVNALLLGDSALYLCASSSRGGLINQPQHFGDGTRLSIL.